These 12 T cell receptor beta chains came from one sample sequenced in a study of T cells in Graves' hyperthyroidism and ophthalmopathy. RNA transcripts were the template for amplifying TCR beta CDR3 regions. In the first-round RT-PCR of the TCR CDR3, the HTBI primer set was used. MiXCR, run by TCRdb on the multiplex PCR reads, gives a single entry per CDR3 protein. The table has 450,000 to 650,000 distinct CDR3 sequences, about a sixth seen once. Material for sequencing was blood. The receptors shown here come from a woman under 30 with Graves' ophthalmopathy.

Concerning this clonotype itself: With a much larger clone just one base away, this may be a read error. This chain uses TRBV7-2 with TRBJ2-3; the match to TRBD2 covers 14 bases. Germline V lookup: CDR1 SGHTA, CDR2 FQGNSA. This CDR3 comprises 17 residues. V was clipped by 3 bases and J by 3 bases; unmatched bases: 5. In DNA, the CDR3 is TGTGCCAGCAGCTTCGGGACTAGCGGGAGTAGGACAGATACGCAGTATTTT. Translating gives CASSFGTSGSRTDTQYF.

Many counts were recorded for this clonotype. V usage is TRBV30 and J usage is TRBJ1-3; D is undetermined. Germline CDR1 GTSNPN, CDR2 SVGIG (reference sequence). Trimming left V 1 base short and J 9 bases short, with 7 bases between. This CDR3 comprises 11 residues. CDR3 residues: CAWSDRGTIYF. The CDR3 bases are TGTGCCTGGAGTGATAGAGGCACCATATATTTT.

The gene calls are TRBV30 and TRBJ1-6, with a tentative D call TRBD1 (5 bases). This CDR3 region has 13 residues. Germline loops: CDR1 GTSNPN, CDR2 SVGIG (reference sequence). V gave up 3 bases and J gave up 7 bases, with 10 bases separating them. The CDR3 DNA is TGTGCCTGGAGCGACAGTTCAAATTCACCCCTCCACTTT. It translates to CAWSDSSNSPLHF. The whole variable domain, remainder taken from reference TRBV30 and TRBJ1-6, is SQTIHQWPATLVQPVGSPLSLECTVEGTSNPNLYWYRQAAGRGLQLLFYSVGIGQISSEVPQNLSASRPQDRQFILSSKKLLLSDSGFYLCAWSDSSNSPLHFGNGTRLTVT.

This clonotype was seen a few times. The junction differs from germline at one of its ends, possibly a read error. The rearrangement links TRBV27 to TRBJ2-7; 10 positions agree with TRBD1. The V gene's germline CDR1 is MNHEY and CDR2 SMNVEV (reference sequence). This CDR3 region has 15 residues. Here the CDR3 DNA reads TGTGCCAGCAGAACGGACTTGACAGGGGGCTACGAGCGGTACTTC. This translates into CASRTDLTGGYERYF.

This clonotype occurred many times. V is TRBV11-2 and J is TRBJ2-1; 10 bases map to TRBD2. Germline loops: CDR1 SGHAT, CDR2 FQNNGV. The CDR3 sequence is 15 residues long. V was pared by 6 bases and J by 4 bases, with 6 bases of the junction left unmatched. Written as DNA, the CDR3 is TGTGCCAGCAGTAGTCTAGCGGGAGCGTACAATGAGCAGTTCTTC. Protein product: CASSSLAGAYNEQFF.

The CDR3 spells CAISFTSGYTGELFF. DNA of the CDR3: TGTGCCATCAGTTTTACTAGCGGATACACCGGGGAGCTGTTTTTT. The chain links TRBV10-3 to TRBJ2-2; the match to TRBD2 covers 8 bases. Germline V lookup: CDR1 ENHRY, CDR2 SYGVKD. CDR3 length: 15 residues. Unmatched junction bases numbered 5, after V lost 5 bases and J lost 3 bases.

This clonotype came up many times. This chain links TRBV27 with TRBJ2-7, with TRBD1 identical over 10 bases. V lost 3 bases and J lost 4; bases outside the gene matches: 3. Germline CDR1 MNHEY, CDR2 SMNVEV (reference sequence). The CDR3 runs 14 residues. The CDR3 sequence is CASSLTGGGYEQYF. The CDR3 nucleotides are TGTGCCAGCAGTTTGACAGGGGGCGGGTACGAGCAGTACTTC.

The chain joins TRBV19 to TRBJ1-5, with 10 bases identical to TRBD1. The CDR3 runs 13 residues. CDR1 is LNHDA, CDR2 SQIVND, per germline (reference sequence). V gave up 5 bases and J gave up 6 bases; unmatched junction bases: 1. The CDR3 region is CASSGQGVQPQHF. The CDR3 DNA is TGTGCCAGTAGTGGACAGGGGGTTCAGCCCCAGCATTTT.

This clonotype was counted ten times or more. CDR3 region: CSAGLRGQTDTQYF. CDR3 nucleotides: TGCAGTGCCGGTCTCCGAGGCCAGACAGATACGCAGTATTTT. The chain couples TRBV20-1 to TRBJ2-3; D not certain. The length of the CDR3 is 14 residues. CDR1 is DFQATT, CDR2 SNEGSKA, per germline (reference sequence). Trimming removed 6 bases at V and 3 bases at J, with 16 bases between.

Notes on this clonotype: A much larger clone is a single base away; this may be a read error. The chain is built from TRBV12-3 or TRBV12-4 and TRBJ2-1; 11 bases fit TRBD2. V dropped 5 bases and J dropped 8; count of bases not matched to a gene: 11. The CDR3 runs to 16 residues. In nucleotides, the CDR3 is TGTGCCAGCAGTCTTCGTAGCGGGAGGGCCGTCCATGAGCAGTTCTTC. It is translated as CASSLRSGRAVHEQFF.

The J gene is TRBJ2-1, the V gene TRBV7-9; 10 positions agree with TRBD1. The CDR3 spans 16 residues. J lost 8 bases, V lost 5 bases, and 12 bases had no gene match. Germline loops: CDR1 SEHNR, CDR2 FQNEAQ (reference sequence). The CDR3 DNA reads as TGTGCCAGCAGCCTTACGGGGACAGGGGCCGGGGATGAGCAGTTCTTC. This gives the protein CASSLTGTGAGDEQFF.

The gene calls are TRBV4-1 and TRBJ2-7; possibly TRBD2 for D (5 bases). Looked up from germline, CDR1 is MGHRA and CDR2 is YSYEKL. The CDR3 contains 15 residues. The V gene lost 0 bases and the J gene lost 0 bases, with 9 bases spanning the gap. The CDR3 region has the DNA TGCGCCAGCAGCCAAGAACCGGGATACTCCTACGAGCAGTACTTC. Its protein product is CASSQEPGYSYEQYF.